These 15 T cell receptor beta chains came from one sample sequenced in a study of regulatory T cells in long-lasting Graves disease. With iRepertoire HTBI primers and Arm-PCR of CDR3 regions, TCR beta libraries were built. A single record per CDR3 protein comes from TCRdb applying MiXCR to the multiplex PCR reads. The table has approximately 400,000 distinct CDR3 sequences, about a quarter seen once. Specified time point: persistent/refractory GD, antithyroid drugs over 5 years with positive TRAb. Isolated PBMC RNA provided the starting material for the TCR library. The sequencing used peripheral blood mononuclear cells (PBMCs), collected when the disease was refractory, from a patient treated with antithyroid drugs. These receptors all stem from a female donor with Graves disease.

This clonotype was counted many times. CDR3 in DNA: TGTGCCACCAGCAGCTGGACAGGACCAGATACGCAGTATTTT. It is translated as CATSSWTGPDTQYF. The rearrangement joins TRBV15 to TRBJ2-3; 7 positions match TRBD1. CDR3 length equals 14 residues. Trimming took 3 bases from V and 4 from J; bases not matched to a gene: 4. Germline loops: CDR1 LNHNV, CDR2 YYDKDF (reference sequence).

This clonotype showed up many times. CDR3 protein: CSASLGQGSNQPQHF. The CDR3 nucleotides are TGCAGTGCTAGCTTGGGACAGGGAAGCAATCAGCCCCAGCATTTT. V usage is TRBV20-1 and J usage is TRBJ1-5; TRBD1 agrees at 9 bases. The ends lost 3 bases at V and 1 base at J; junction bases unmatched: 4. CDR3 length: 15 residues. Per the germline V gene, CDR1 is DFQATT and CDR2 is SNEGSKA (reference sequence).

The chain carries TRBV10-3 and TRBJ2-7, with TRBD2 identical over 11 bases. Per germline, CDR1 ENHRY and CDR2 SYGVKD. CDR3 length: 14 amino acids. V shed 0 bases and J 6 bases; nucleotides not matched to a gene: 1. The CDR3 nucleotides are TGTGCCATCAGTGAGTCTGGGACTAGCGGCGAGCAGTACTTC. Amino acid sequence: CAISESGTSGEQYF.

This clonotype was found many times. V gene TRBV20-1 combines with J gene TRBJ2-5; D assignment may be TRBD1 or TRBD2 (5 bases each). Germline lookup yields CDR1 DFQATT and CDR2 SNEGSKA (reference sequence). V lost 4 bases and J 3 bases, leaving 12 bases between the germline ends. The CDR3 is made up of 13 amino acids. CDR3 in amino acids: CSATGAIKETQYF. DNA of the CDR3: TGCAGTGCTACCGGGGCGATTAAAGAGACCCAGTACTTC.

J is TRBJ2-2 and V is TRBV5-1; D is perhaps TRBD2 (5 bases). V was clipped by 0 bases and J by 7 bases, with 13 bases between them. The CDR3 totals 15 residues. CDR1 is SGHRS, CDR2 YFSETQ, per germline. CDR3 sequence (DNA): TGCGCCAGCAGCTTGGCGTCTAGCTTTGGCGGGGAGCTGTTTTTT. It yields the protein CASSLASSFGGELFF.

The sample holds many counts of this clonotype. The CDR3 nucleotides are TGTGCCAGCAGTTGGGACAGTTATAATGAAAAACTGTTTTTT. It translates to CASSWDSYNEKLFF. V and J are TRBV28 and TRBJ1-4; 7 bases fit TRBD1. V lost 4 bases, J lost 4 bases, and 3 bases stayed unmatched. This CDR3 is 14 amino acids long. Germline V lookup: CDR1 MDHEN, CDR2 SYDVKM.

The CDR3 protein is CASSNSGATYEQYF. The CDR3 DNA reads as TGTGCCAGTAGTAATAGCGGAGCCACCTACGAGCAGTACTTC. The chain recombines TRBV19 with TRBJ2-7; D might be TRBD2 (6 bases). The CDR3 extends over 14 amino acids. V was pared by 4 bases and J by 2 bases, with 12 bases between. Germline CDR1 LNHDA, CDR2 SQIVND (reference sequence).

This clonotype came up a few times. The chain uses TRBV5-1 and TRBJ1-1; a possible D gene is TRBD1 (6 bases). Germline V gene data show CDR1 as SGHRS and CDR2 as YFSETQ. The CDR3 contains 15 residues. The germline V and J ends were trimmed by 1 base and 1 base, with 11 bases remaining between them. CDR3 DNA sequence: TGCGCCAGCAGCTTGTACGGGGGGGCGAACACTGAAGCTTTCTTT. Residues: CASSLYGGANTEAFF.

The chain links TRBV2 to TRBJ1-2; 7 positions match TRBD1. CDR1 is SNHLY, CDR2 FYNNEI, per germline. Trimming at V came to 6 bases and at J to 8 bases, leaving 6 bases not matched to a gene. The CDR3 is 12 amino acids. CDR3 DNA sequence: TGTGCCAGCAGGGATACAGGGGTCGGCTACACCTTC. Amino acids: CASRDTGVGYTF.

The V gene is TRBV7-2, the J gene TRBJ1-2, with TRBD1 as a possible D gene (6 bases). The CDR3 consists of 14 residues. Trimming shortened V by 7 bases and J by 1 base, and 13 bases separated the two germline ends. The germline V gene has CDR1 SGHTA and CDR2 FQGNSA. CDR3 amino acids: CASNERQDNYGYTF. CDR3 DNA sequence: TGTGCCAGCAACGAACGACAGGATAACTATGGCTACACCTTC.

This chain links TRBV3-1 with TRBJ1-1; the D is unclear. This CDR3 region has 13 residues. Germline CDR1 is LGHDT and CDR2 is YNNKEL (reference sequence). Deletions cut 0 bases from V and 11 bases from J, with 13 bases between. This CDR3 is CASSQENAVGAFF. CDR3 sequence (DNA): TGTGCCAGCAGCCAAGAAAATGCCGTAGGGGCTTTCTTT.

The chain's CDR3 is CAISESPRKGELFF. The CDR3 DNA reads TGTGCCATCAGTGAGTCGCCCCGAAAAGGGGAGCTGTTTTTT. The V and J genes are TRBV10-3 and TRBJ2-2, with D hard to call. This CDR3 comprises 14 residues. With 0 bases removed from V and 8 bases from J, the gap between germline ends came to 10 bases. Germline loops: CDR1 ENHRY, CDR2 SYGVKD.

CDR3 region: CASSQAATSTYEQYF. For the CDR3, the DNA is TGCGCCAGCAGCCAGGCCGCTACCTCAACCTACGAGCAGTACTTC. The chain joins TRBV5-1 to TRBJ2-7; D is uncertain. Between the trimmed V and J ends, which lost 4 bases and 2 bases, there was a span of 16 bases. The length of the CDR3 is 15 residues. The germline V gene has CDR1 SGHRS and CDR2 YFSETQ.

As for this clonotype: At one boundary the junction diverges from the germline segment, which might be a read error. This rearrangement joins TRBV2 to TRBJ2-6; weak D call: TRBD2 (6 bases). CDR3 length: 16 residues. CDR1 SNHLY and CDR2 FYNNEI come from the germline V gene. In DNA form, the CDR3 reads TGTGCCATCAGTGAGGAGGGTTCAGGAGGGGCCAACGTCCTGACTTTC. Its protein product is CAISEEGSGGANVLTF.

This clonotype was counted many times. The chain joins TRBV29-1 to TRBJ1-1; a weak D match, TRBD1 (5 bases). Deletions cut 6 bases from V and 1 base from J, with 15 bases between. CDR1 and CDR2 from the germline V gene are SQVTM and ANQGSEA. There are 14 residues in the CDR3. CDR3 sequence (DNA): TGCAGCGTCCTCCCTCGACAGCCGAACACTGAAGCTTTCTTT. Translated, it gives CSVLPRQPNTEAFF. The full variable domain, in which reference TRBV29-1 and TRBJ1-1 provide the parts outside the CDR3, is SAVISQKPSRDICQRGTSLTIQCQVDSQVTMMFWYRQQPGQSLTLIATANQGSEATYESGFVIDKFPISRPNLTFSTLTVSNMSPEDSSIYLCSVLPRQPNTEAFFGQGTRLTVV.